This entry lists 11 T cell receptor beta chains sequenced from one sample in a study of beta chain features in type 1 diabetes. cDNA synthesis used the whole RNA isolate, giving expressed TCRB sequences. This table comes from immunoSEQ multiplex PCR, and its TCRdb copy is limited to in-frame clones, with some not included. The table records 450,000 to 550,000 clones, about 30% of them present only once. Input material: naive CD4+ T cells from blood. The origin of the receptors is a man between 18 and 29 years old in good health.

This clone turned up a few times. CDR3 in amino acids: CASSRDRGQGDYGYTF. CDR3 DNA: TGTGCCAGCTCACGGGACAGGGGACAAGGGGACTATGGCTACACCTTC. The chain links TRBV18 to TRBJ1-2; 10 positions match TRBD1. The V and J ends lost 4 bases and 3 bases, in that order; junction bases with no gene match: 8. Germline CDR1 KGHSH, CDR2 LQKENI. The CDR3 sequence is 16 residues long.

J is TRBJ1-4 and V is TRBV7-2; D unclear. The CDR3 length is 13 residues. Germline CDR1 SGHTA, CDR2 FQGNSA. Trimming took 6 bases from V and 4 from J, leaving 9 bases between them. DNA of the CDR3: TGTGCCAGCAGGGGCAGCTTTAATGAAAAACTGTTTTTT. Translation: CASRGSFNEKLFF. The full variable domain, with the rest looked up from reference TRBV7-2 and TRBJ1-4, is GAGVSQSPSNKVTEKGKDVELRCDPISGHTALYWYRQSLGQGLEFLIYFQGNSAPDKSGLPSDRFSAERTGGSVSTLTIQRTQQEDSAVYLCASRGSFNEKLFFGSGTQLSVL.

A few counts support this clone. This CDR3 is also generated by other DNA sequences in the sample. The chain links TRBV7-9 to TRBJ1-1; D uncertain. V was shortened by 1 base and J by 0 bases, with 6 bases between the two germline ends. Germline V gene sequence: CDR1 SEHNR, CDR2 FQNEAQ (reference sequence). The CDR3 extends over 14 amino acids. CDR3 loop: CASSLGGMNTEAFF. Here the CDR3 DNA reads TGTGCCAGCAGCTTAGGTGGAATGAACACTGAAGCTTTCTTT.

In this sample, this clone turned up a few times. The V call is TRBV27, the J call TRBJ2-3, with 7 nucleotides matching TRBD2. The CDR3 has 16 amino acids. Germline trimming cut 3 bases from V and 1 base from J; bases unmatched to any gene: 7. The germline V gene encodes CDR1 MNHEY and CDR2 SMNVEV (reference sequence). The CDR3 nucleotides are TGTGCCAGCAGTTTCCGCGGGAGTTTGGGCACAGATACGCAGTATTTT. Translation gives CASSFRGSLGTDTQYF.

This rearrangement joins TRBV30 to TRBJ2-7; D gene ambiguous. This CDR3 contains 12 residues. Per germline, CDR1 GTSNPN and CDR2 SVGIG (reference sequence). V was shortened by 1 base and J by 6 bases, with 10 bases between the two germline ends. The CDR3 loop is CAWSAAPLEQYF. The CDR3 DNA follows: TGTGCCTGGAGTGCGGCACCCCTCGAGCAGTACTTC. The entire variable domain, with the rest obtained from reference TRBV30 and TRBJ2-7, is as follows: SQTIHQWPATLVQPVGSPLSLECTVEGTSNPNLYWYRQAAGRGLQLLFYSVGIGQISSEVPQNLSASRPQDRQFILSSKKLLLSDSGFYLCAWSAAPLEQYFGPGTRLTVT.

In DNA, the CDR3 is TGCAGCGTTCTGGGACTAGCGGGAGCCTCCTACGAGCAGTACTTC. As protein: CSVLGLAGASYEQYF. This rearrangement joins TRBV29-1 to TRBJ2-7, with 14 nucleotides matching TRBD2. Losses at the gene ends were 5 bases for V and 0 bases for J; bases not matched to a gene: 3. Per germline, CDR1 SQVTM and CDR2 ANQGSEA. This CDR3 has 15 residues.

V gene TRBV9 combines with J gene TRBJ2-3; D uncertain. The CDR3 covers 17 residues. The V end lost 1 base, the J end lost 0 bases, and 15 bases lay between the germline ends. The V gene's germline CDR1 is SGDLS and CDR2 YYNGEE. The CDR3, as DNA: TGTGCCAGCAGCGTACAGCCCGTCATCTCTAGCACAGATACGCAGTATTTT. Translation gives CASSVQPVISSTDTQYF.

This chain uses TRBV13 with TRBJ2-1, with 7 bases identical to TRBD2. The germline gives CDR1 PRHDT, CDR2 FYEKMQ (reference sequence). V was pared by 0 bases and J by 6 bases, with 2 bases of the junction left unmatched. The CDR3 has 14 amino acids. CDR3 in amino acids: CASSLGASGNEQFF. The CDR3 DNA reads TGTGCCAGCAGCTTAGGGGCTAGCGGCAATGAGCAGTTCTTC.

This clone was seen more than once but under ten times. The chain links TRBV7-9 to TRBJ1-5; 7 bases are a match to TRBD1. The CDR3 length is 16 residues. With 1 base clipped from V and 6 bases from J, the junction kept 9 bases outside the gene matches. Germline V gene sequence: CDR1 SEHNR, CDR2 FQNEAQ (reference sequence). The DNA of the CDR3 is TGTGCCAGCAGCTTAGGGACGCGACAGGGAATTCAGCCCCAGCATTTT. Its translation is CASSLGTRQGIQPQHF.

Of note for this clone: This CDR3 is also generated by other DNA sequences in the sample. This sequence joins TRBV18 and TRBJ2-7, with 10 positions matching TRBD1. Germline CDR1 and CDR2: KGHSH and LQKENI. The CDR3 consists of 14 residues. J was trimmed by 3 bases and V by 2 bases; bases with no gene match: 1. The chain's CDR3 is CASSPGTGDYEQYF. DNA of the CDR3: TGTGCCAGCTCACCAGGGACAGGGGACTACGAGCAGTACTTC.

The rearrangement joins TRBV11-2 to TRBJ2-1; D possibly matches TRBD1 or TRBD2 (5 bases each). Germline V gene sequence: CDR1 SGHAT, CDR2 FQNNGV. The CDR3 covers 16 residues. Trimming removed 5 bases at V and 7 bases at J, with 21 bases between. CDR3 DNA sequence: TGTGCCAGCAGCCGACTACTAAACCGGGGCCTAAATGAGCAGTTCTTC. Amino acid sequence: CASSRLLNRGLNEQFF.